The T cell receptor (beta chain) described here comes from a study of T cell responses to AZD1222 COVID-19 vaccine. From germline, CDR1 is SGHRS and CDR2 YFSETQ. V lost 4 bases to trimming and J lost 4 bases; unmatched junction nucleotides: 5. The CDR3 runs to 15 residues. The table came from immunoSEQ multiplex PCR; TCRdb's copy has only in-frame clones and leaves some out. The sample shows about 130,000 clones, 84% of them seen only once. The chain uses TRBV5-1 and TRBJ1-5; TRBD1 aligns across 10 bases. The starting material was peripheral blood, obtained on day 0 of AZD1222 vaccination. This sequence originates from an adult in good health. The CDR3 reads CASSPGTGENQPQHF. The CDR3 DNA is TGCGCCAGCAGCCCCGGGACAGGGGAAAATCAGCCCCAGCATTTT.